This T cell receptor (beta chain) was identified during a study of CD8+CD57+ T cells in acquired aplastic anemia. The CDR3 is 14 amino acids. The V and J ends lost 3 bases and 1 base respectively, with 10 bases between them. Germline V gene lookup returns CDR1 SGDLS and CDR2 YYNGEE. Genomic DNA, serving as template, underwent TCR beta VDJ and CDR3 profiling. One entry per CDR3 protein results from TCRdb running MiXCR on the reads. The table lists over 150,000 distinct CDR3 sequences, just under 45% of them singletons. This chain links TRBV9 with TRBJ1-1; TRBD1 might be the D (5 bases). The clonotype comes from a human donor in good health. What was sequenced was sorted CD4+, CD8+, or CD8+CD57+ T cells (not recorded which) from PBMCs. The CDR3 nucleotides are TGTGCCAGCAGCGAGGGACGGGGGAACACTGAAGCTTTCTTT. It translates to CASSEGRGNTEAFF.